The 17 T cell receptor beta chains presented below share a single source sample, sequenced in a study of T cells in women clearing cervical HPV infection. This table comes from immunoSEQ multiplex PCR, and its TCRdb copy is limited to in-frame clones, with some not included. In total, the table holds tens of thousands of clones. The sample comprised blood buffy coat. Every receptor here comes from a woman aged 18-70 years with a cervical HPV16 infection that either progressed to CIN3+ or cleared (not recorded which).

Turning to this clone: From the germline J gene comes the end of the CDR3, since the read stops 3 residues before it. The chain employs TRBV30 and TRBJ1-1; maybe TRBD1 (6 bases). CDR1 and CDR2 from the germline V gene are GTSNPN and SVGIG (reference sequence). Trimming pared 5 bases from V and 4 bases from J, leaving 17 bases between. The CDR3 contains 14 residues. CDR3 sequence: CAWQQGVVSTEAFF. Incomplete CDR3 DNA: TGTGCCTGGCAACAGGGAGTAGTGAGCACTGAA. The variable domain in full, with the rest retrieved from reference TRBV30 and TRBJ1-1, is SQTIHQWPATLVQPVGSPLSLECTVEGTSNPNLYWYRQAAGRGLQLLFYSVGIGQISSEVPQNLSASRPQDRQFILSSKKLLLSDSGFYLCAWQQGVVSTEAFFGQGTRLTVV.

Incomplete CDR3 DNA: TGTGCCAGCAGTCGTGACAGGGGGTTGCAGCCC. This gives the protein CASSRDRGLQP. The entire CDR3 reads CASSRDRGLQPQHF. The chain recombines TRBV28 with TRBJ1-5, with 9 bases lining up with TRBD1. The DNA ends 3 residues before the CDR3 does, and the rest of the CDR3 is filled in from the germline J gene. The CDR3 sequence is 14 residues long. Germline values: CDR1 MDHEN, CDR2 SYDVKM. V lost 5 bases and J lost 7; bases outside the gene matches: 6.

The sequenced part of the CDR3 DNA is TGTGCCAGCAGTGCCACAGGGGTGACAGATACG. Amino acids: CASSATGVTDT. The whole CDR3 is CASSATGVTDTQYF. The genes are TRBV6-4 and TRBJ2-3, with 7 nucleotides matching TRBD1. The read ends 3 residues before the CDR3 terminus; that terminus is restored from the germline J gene. Losses at the gene ends were 4 bases for V and 3 bases for J; bases not matched to a gene: 4. This CDR3 region has 14 residues. Germline-derived CDR1 and CDR2 are MRHNA and SNTAGT.

As regards this clone: The read falls 3 residues short of the CDR3 end, and the missing part is taken from the germline J gene. J is TRBJ2-5 and V is TRBV27; TRBD2 agrees at 14 bases. The CDR3 length is 16 residues. J lost 5 bases, V lost 3 bases, and 5 bases had no gene match. Germline loops: CDR1 MNHEY, CDR2 SMNVEV (reference sequence). CDR3 region: CASSFSGLAGDETQYF. The DNA read from the CDR3 is TGTGCCAGCAGTTTTTCGGGACTAGCGGGAGATGAGACC.

To note about this clone: The read comes to an end 3 residues before the CDR3 does, leaving the germline J gene to fill in the end. V usage is TRBV20-1 and J usage is TRBJ2-1; 10 nucleotides align to TRBD2. CDR3 length: 15 residues. The germline CDR1 and CDR2 sequences are DFQATT and SNEGSKA (reference sequence). V shed 5 bases and J 7 bases; nucleotides not matched to a gene: 11. CDR3 protein: CSAPKAGGPINEQFF. CDR3 DNA, as far as it was read: TGCAGTGCTCCAAAAGCGGGAGGGCCTATAAATGAG.

With respect to this clone: The missing CDR3 end, 3 residues past where the read stops, is filled in from the germline J gene. This rearrangement joins TRBV18 to TRBJ2-7, with TRBD2 identical over 11 bases. CDR3 size: 15 residues. Unmatched junction bases numbered 5, after V lost 4 bases and J lost 3 bases. Germline assignment: CDR1 KGHSH and CDR2 LQKENI. The sequenced CDR3 bases are TGTGCCAGCTCACGGGGGACTAGCGGACTCTACGAG. This translates into CASSRGTSGLYE. In full, the CDR3 reads CASSRGTSGLYEQYF. The entire variable domain, with the rest obtained from reference TRBV18 and TRBJ2-7, is as follows: NAGVMQNPRHLVRRRGQEARLRCSPMKGHSHVYWYRQLPEEGLKFMVYLQKENIIDESGMPKERFSAEFPKEGPSILRIQQVVRGDSAAYFCASSRGTSGLYEQYFGPGTRLTVT.

Of note for this clone: The CDR3 end falls 3 residues outside the read, so it is completed with the germline J gene. The chain combines TRBV7-9 with TRBJ2-3; TRBD1 is a possible D gene (5 bases). Per the germline V gene, CDR1 is SEHNR and CDR2 is FQNEAQ (reference sequence). The CDR3 runs to 14 residues. V was trimmed by 1 base and J by 5 bases, leaving 10 bases between them. The covered CDR3 bases are TGTGCCAGCAGCTTAGTTCAGGGTGAAGATACG. Its translation is CASSLVQGEDT. The whole CDR3 protein reads CASSLVQGEDTQYF. Full variable domain (missing parts from reference TRBV7-9 and TRBJ2-3): DTGVSQNPRHKITKRGQNVTFRCDPISEHNRLYWYRQTLGQGPEFLTYFQNEAQLEKSRLLSDRFSAERPKGSFSTLEIQRTEQGDSAMYLCASSLVQGEDTQYFGPGTRLTVL.

To note about this clone: Read data end 3 residues before the CDR3 end; the end is taken from the germline J gene. This chain links TRBV5-1 with TRBJ2-2; weak D call: TRBD2 (5 bases). The V end lost 3 bases, the J end lost 0 bases, and 12 bases lay between the germline ends. Germline-derived CDR1 and CDR2 are SGHRS and YFSETQ. CDR3 length: 16 amino acids. The CDR3 DNA, read in part, is TGCGCCAGCAGCTCCTCCGCGGGTTCGAACACCGGGGAG. The encoded protein is CASSSSAGSNTGE. The full CDR3 is CASSSSAGSNTGELFF.

About this clone itself: From the germline J gene comes the end of the CDR3, since the read stops 3 residues before it. V and J are TRBV12-3 or TRBV12-4 and TRBJ1-2; no clear D gene. The V gene lost 5 bases and the J gene lost 3 bases, with 7 bases spanning the gap. The CDR3 extends over 12 amino acids. This CDR3 is CASSLRDYGYTF. Incomplete CDR3 DNA: TGTGCCAGCAGTCTCCGGGACTATGGC.

Note on this clone: The CDR3 end lies 3 residues beyond the end of the read and is filled in from the germline J gene. The chain has TRBV4-1 and TRBJ1-5; 7 positions match TRBD1. With V trimmed by 2 bases and J by 6 bases, 4 bases remained unmatched. Germline V gene sequence: CDR1 MGHRA, CDR2 YSYEKL. This CDR3 contains 14 residues. The CDR3: CASSQSDRVQPQHF. The sequenced CDR3 bases are TGCGCCAGCAGCCAATCTGACAGGGTTCAGCCC.

Concerning this clone: The CDR3 end falls 3 residues outside the read, so it is completed with the germline J gene. This chain connects TRBV5-1 to TRBJ1-1; 9 nucleotides align to TRBD1. The germline V gene has CDR1 SGHRS and CDR2 YFSETQ. After removal of 0 bases from V and 5 bases from J, the junction contained 2 bases not matched to a gene. The CDR3 has 14 residues. The sequenced part of the CDR3 DNA is TGCGCCAGCAGCTTGGGACAGGGGGGAACTGAA. Translating gives CASSLGQGGTE. The entire CDR3 sequence reads CASSLGQGGTEAFF.

Turning to this clone: The read falls 3 residues short of the CDR3 end, and the missing part is taken from the germline J gene. The rearrangement links TRBV5-5 to TRBJ2-1; 13 bases fit TRBD2. Losses at the gene ends were 4 bases for V and 6 bases for J; bases not matched to a gene: 4. The CDR3 contains 15 residues. In germline, CDR1 is SGHKS, CDR2 YYEKEE (reference sequence). The CDR3 sequence: CASSVGLAGVNEQFF. Incomplete CDR3 DNA: TGTGCCAGCAGCGTAGGACTAGCGGGAGTCAATGAG.

Worth noting for this clone: With the read ending 3 residues before the CDR3 end, the germline J gene is used to fill in that end. The J gene is TRBJ2-1, the V gene TRBV4-1; 9 bases fit TRBD2. Germline CDR1 and CDR2: MGHRA and YSYEKL. The V gene end was trimmed by 1 base and the J gene end by 6 bases; junction bases not matched to a gene: 7. The CDR3 totals 16 residues. CDR3 DNA, as far as it was read: TGCGCCAGCAGCCAAGTCGCGGGAGGGCCCGGCAATGAG. Its translation: CASSQVAGGPGNE. In full, the CDR3 is CASSQVAGGPGNEQFF.

In regard to this clone: Read sequence stops 3 residues before the CDR3 end, and the germline J gene provides the missing end. V usage is TRBV7-6 and J usage is TRBJ2-5; 7 positions agree with TRBD1. V trimming: 1 base; J trimming: 4 bases; junction bases outside the gene matches: 6. The CDR3 contains 15 residues. In germline, CDR1 is SGHVS, CDR2 FNYEAQ. The CDR3 DNA, read in part, is TGTGCCAGCAGCTTAGAGGTACCAGGGGGAGAGACC. Protein sequence: CASSLEVPGGET. Given in full, the CDR3 is CASSLEVPGGETQYF. Supplemented by reference TRBV7-6 and TRBJ2-5, the full variable domain reads GAGVSQSPRYKVTKRGQDVALRCDPISGHVSLYWYRQALGQGPEFLTYFNYEAQQDKSGLPNDRFSAERPEGSISTLTIQRTEQRDSAMYRCASSLEVPGGETQYFGPGTRLLVL.

A word on this clone: From the germline J gene comes the end of the CDR3, since the read stops 3 residues before it. The rearrangement joins TRBV20-1 to TRBJ2-1, with 11 bases aligning to TRBD2. CDR1 and CDR2 (germline): DFQATT, SNEGSKA (reference sequence). J was trimmed by 3 bases and V by 0 bases; bases with no gene match: 1. The CDR3 length is 15 residues. The CDR3 loop reads CSARDGTSGYNEQFF. The part of the CDR3 DNA that was read is TGCAGTGCTAGAGATGGGACTAGCGGCTACAATGAG.

Concerning this clone: The read terminates 3 residues before the CDR3 end, so the remaining end is supplied by the germline J gene. This chain connects TRBV20-1 to TRBJ2-3; the D gene is possibly TRBD2 (6 bases). CDR1 and CDR2 from the germline V gene are DFQATT and SNEGSKA (reference sequence). The germline V and J ends were trimmed by 5 bases and 1 base, with 13 bases remaining between them. The CDR3 loop spans 14 amino acids. The DNA read from the CDR3 is TGCAGTGCTCCAGAGGCGGGGCGCACAGATACG. It codes for CSAPEAGRTDT. In full, the CDR3 is CSAPEAGRTDTQYF.

Comment on this clone: The CDR3 is cut off 3 residues early in the read; its end comes from the germline J gene. The chain combines TRBV20-1 with TRBJ2-1, with 7 bases matching TRBD2. The CDR3 is 15 amino acids. From germline, CDR1 is DFQATT and CDR2 SNEGSKA (reference sequence). J lost 2 bases, V lost 2 bases, and 6 bases had no gene match. CDR3 loop: CSARLRETTYNEQFF. The CDR3 bases that were read are TGCAGTGCTAGACTGCGGGAGACGACCTACAATGAG.